This T cell receptor (beta chain) was found in a study of CDR3 diversity in severe acne. From the PCR reads, TCRdb called clonotypes with MiXCR, one entry per CDR3 protein. The data hold over 90,000 distinct CDR3 sequences, with roughly 51% observed a single time. This CDR3 is built from 13 residues. CDR1 and CDR2 (germline): SGHVS, FNYEAQ. For this clonotype: The junction departs from the called germline gene at one end, perhaps through a read error.

This clonotype was obtained from a male donor with acne. The chain uses TRBV7-6 and TRBJ2-6; possibly TRBD2 for D (5 bases). The material sequenced was blood. The CDR3 bases are TGTGCCAGCAGCCTTGGACCGGGGAACACTGAAGCTTTC. The encoded protein is CASSLGPGNTEAF.